Detailed here is one T cell receptor beta chain. Antigen: not known. Naive CD4+ T cells were purified with Tregs depleted by CD25. The germline gives CDR1 SNHLY, CDR2 FYNNEI. The CDR3 contains 11 residues. Trimming stripped 8 bases from V and 6 bases from J, with 7 bases between. Semi-nested PCR with Nested Universal Primer A followed constant-region reverse priming of full-length variable regions. One entry per CDR3 protein, called by TCRdb with MiXCR from the 5' RACE reads. The sample contains about 61,000 distinct CDR3 sequences, approximately 29% of which appear only once. Notes on the study in general: The larger cohort examined one V-J beta rearrangement, not whole repertoires. The TCR gene usage of tumor memory CD4+ T cells clustered together with blood and lymph node memory CD4+ cells and with lymph node naive CD4+ cells.

Sequenced input: tumor-infiltrating naive CD4+ T cells sorted from the breast tumor. Subset reported: naive CD4+ T cells, CD4+CD45RA+CD25-. This rearrangement joins TRBV2 to TRBJ2-2; D is uncertain. This TCR came from a female donor with breast cancer. The CDR3 DNA reads TGTGCCAGCTACCGGGCCGGGGAGCTGTTTTTT. Its translation: CASYRAGELFF.